This section outlines one T cell receptor (beta chain) sequence together with its context. This clonotype has ten or more counts. Its antigen target is currently unknown. The record has no base qualities; no much larger clone is one base away. This record belongs to a study of early T cells in non-severe SARS-CoV-2 infection (dated by TCRdb to the early 2020s). The study in broad terms: Because TCR sequencing was done on bulk RNA from unsorted whole blood, the alpha and beta chains could not be paired. Study-level results and caveats: VDJdb matching was skewed toward anti-spike CD8 responses and likely underestimated virus-specific expansions by missing private and CD4 specificities.

Reading from cysteine to phenylalanine, the CDR3 counts 14 amino acids. CDR3 DNA only is kept here, 42 bases in frame from base 1. Trimming takes 7 bases from V and 4 bases from J, and the germline ends sit 16 bases apart. The germline V gene provides CDR1 SGHNT and CDR2 YENEEA. This was a case-control study nested in a cohort of healthcare workers in London, UK, who had nasopharyngeal swab PCR tests and blood samples taken every week. Between 23 and 31 March 2020, the week of the UK lockdown, healthcare workers were enrolled and then followed up weekly for as long as 16 weeks. The protocol used for the library was 5' RACE. Sequencing was carried out with a NextSeq 500. In the TCR library protocol, unique molecular identifiers were attached to individual cDNA molecules to correct for PCR bias and sequencing error. Both TCR alpha and beta chains were sequenced, and tight co-correlation was observed between alpha and beta sequence abundances in each sample. In the paper's pipeline: Decombinator V4 was used to perform V gene, J gene and CDR3 annotation of TCR sequences. Expanded TCRs were defined as changing significantly between any two time points under a Poisson model with p below 0.0001. Abundances of TCRs were expressed as counts per million after normalisation to the total number of TCRs sequenced in each sample. MAIT TCRs were defined by TRAV1-2 paired with TRAJ12, TRAJ20 or TRAJ33, and iNKT TCRs by TRAV10 paired with TRAJ18. VDJdb, accessed 1 November 2021, was searched for CMV, EBV and SARS-CoV-2 annotated TCRs, with TCRs annotated for multiple antigens excluded. The public reads were quality trimmed at Q25 with fastp and then assembled into clones with MiXCR by TCRdb, keeping productive beta chains. When rows share a CDR3 protein, they turn into one entry using the most common DNA and genes. The V and J calls were not made by the authors but by TCRdb's processing. The sample table records tens of thousands of distinct CDR3 sequences; over 4.5% of these occur just once. Jointly, the top ten make up under 6.5% of the sample.

This sequence originates from an adult who was a healthcare worker with PCR-confirmed SARS-CoV-2 infection or an uninfected control (not recorded which). The chain uses TRBV11-3 and TRBJ2-5; a weak D assignment points to TRBD2 (7 bases agree). The source material was whole blood, sampled at baseline. The sequenced DNA: TGTGCCAGCAAAGGTCGGGAGGACAGAGAGACCCAGTACTTC. Its translation is CASKGREDRETQYF. Outside the CDR3, residues come from the reference TRBV11-3 and TRBJ2-5 proteins, so the full variable domain is: EAGVVQSPRYKIIEKKQPVAFWCNPISGHNTLYWYLQNLGQGPELLIRYENEEAVDDSQLPKDRFSAERLKGVDSTLKIQPAELGDSAVYLCASKGREDRETQYFGPGTRLLVL.